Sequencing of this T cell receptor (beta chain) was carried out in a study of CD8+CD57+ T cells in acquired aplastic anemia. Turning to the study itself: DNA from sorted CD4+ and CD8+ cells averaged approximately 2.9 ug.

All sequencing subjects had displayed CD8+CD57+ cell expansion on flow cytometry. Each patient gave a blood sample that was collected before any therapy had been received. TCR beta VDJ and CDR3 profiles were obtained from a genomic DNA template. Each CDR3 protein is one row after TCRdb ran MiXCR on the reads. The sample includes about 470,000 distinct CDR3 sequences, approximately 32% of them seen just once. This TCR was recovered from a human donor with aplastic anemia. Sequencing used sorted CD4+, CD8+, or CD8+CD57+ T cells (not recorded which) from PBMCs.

The CDR3 loop reads CASRKSPYEQYF. DNA for the CDR3: TGTGCCAGCAGGAAGTCTCCCTACGAGCAGTACTTC. The chain links TRBV7-9 to TRBJ2-7; D remains ambiguous. With 6 bases removed from V and 2 bases from J, the gap between germline ends came to 8 bases. The CDR3 is made up of 12 amino acids. In germline, CDR1 is SEHNR, CDR2 FQNEAQ (reference sequence).